Presented here are 25 T cell receptor beta chains from one specimen sequenced in a study of blood T cell repertoires in COVID-19. Method: immunoSEQ multiplex PCR; TCRdb's copy keeps in-frame clones and lacks some. The table has about 250,000 clones, approximately 79% seen once; the top ten hold roughly 4%. The sequenced material came from peripheral blood. All receptors derive from a middle-aged woman with active or convalescent COVID-19.

This sequence joins TRBV4-1 and TRBJ2-2, with D tentatively TRBD1 (5 bases). The CDR3 runs 15 residues. CDR1 and CDR2 from the germline V gene are MGHRA and YSYEKL. Trimming removed 1 base at V and 5 bases at J, with 11 bases between. As DNA, the CDR3 is TGCGCCAGCAGCCAAGGGGGCCAGGTTACCGGGGAGCTGTTTTTT. This codes for CASSQGGQVTGELFF.

The sample holds a few counts of this clone. CDR3 nucleotide sequence: TGCGCCAGCAGCCAGACAGGGGGCTGGGAGACCCAGTACTTC. Residues: CASSQTGGWETQYF. This chain links TRBV4-1 with TRBJ2-5; 10 bases align to TRBD1. The V gene end was trimmed by 3 bases and the J gene end by 5 bases; junction bases not matched to a gene: 3. The CDR3 spans 14 residues. Germline V gene sequence: CDR1 MGHRA, CDR2 YSYEKL.

J is TRBJ2-7 and V is TRBV6-1, with TRBD1 matching 8 bases. The CDR3 contains 14 residues. Germline assignment: CDR1 MNHNS and CDR2 SASEGT. The V segment lost 3 bases and the J segment 5 bases; nucleotides outside the gene matches: 6. This chain's CDR3 is CASSDDRGTHEQYV. CDR3 DNA: TGTGCCAGCAGTGACGACAGGGGAACCCACGAGCAGTACGTC.

On this clone: A junction boundary mismatches the germline segment, possibly from a read error. The chain combines TRBV19 with TRBJ1-6; TRBD1 is a possible D gene (5 bases). The CDR3 spans 16 residues. CDR1 is LNHDA, CDR2 SQIVND, per germline (reference sequence). CDR3 protein: CASSMSDSEYNSPLHF. CDR3 bases: TGTGCCAGCAGTATGTCCGACAGCGAGTATAATTCACCCCTCCACTTT.

This chain links TRBV6-5 with TRBJ1-1; weak D call: TRBD1 (5 bases). Trimming took 5 bases from V and 1 from J, leaving 14 bases between them. This CDR3 is built from 15 residues. Germline V gene sequence: CDR1 MNHEY, CDR2 SVGAGI. CDR3 residues: CASSLDRMTNTEAFF. CDR3 coding DNA: TGTGCCAGCAGTCTCGACAGAATGACGAACACTGAAGCTTTCTTT.

The rearrangement joins TRBV3-1 (or the pseudogene TRBV3-2) to TRBJ2-5; D possibly corresponds to TRBD2 (7 bases). Trimming left V 4 bases short and J 7 bases short, with 13 bases between. This CDR3 contains 13 residues. Germline CDR1 and CDR2: LGHDT and YNNKEL (reference sequence). CDR3 DNA: TGTGCCAGCAGCCCACAGGGAGGGTGGACCCAGTACTTC. Protein sequence: CASSPQGGWTQYF.

This clone appeared once. CDR3 DNA: TGCGCCAGCAGCGCGCATAACGGGGGGCCTAACTATGGCTACACCTTC. Translated, it gives CASSAHNGGPNYGYTF. The chain carries TRBV5-1 and TRBJ1-2, with a possible D match to TRBD1 (6 bases). Trimming removed 4 bases at V and 0 bases at J, with 16 bases between. The length of the CDR3 is 16 residues. Germline V lookup: CDR1 SGHRS, CDR2 YFSETQ.

This chain connects TRBV6-6 to TRBJ1-6; possible D gene TRBD1, 6 bases. V shed 6 bases and J shed 10 bases, with 16 bases lying between them. The germline V gene has CDR1 MNHNY and CDR2 SVGAGI (reference sequence). The CDR3 is 14 residues long. In DNA, the CDR3 is TGTGCCAGCAGCAATACTAACAGGGAGTCACCCCTCCACTTT. This codes for CASSNTNRESPLHF.

The rearrangement uses TRBV19 and TRBJ1-2; 9 nucleotides match TRBD1. The trim removed 6 bases at V and 1 base at J, leaving 6 bases unmatched. The germline V gene has CDR1 LNHDA and CDR2 SQIVND (reference sequence). The CDR3 sequence is 15 residues long. The CDR3 sequence: CASSPQGQGNYGYTF. The CDR3 nucleotides read TGTGCCAGTAGCCCCCAGGGACAGGGTAACTATGGCTACACCTTC.

The chain combines TRBV3-1 (or the pseudogene TRBV3-2) with TRBJ2-7; no reliable D call. Germline CDR1 is LGHDT and CDR2 is YNNKEL (reference sequence). V lost 4 bases to trimming and J lost 3 bases, with 13 bases between them. The CDR3 loop spans 14 amino acids. This CDR3 is CASSPPDTDYEQYF. The CDR3 nucleotides read TGTGCCAGCAGCCCTCCGGATACAGACTACGAGCAGTACTTC.

V and J are TRBV5-1 and TRBJ2-5, with D possibly being TRBD2 (6 bases). Looked up from germline, CDR1 is SGHRS and CDR2 is YFSETQ. Trimming cost V 4 bases and J 2 bases, with 15 bases left between them. There are 15 residues in the CDR3. The CDR3 bases are TGCGCCAGCAGCCCGGGACTGGCTACTCAAGAGACCCAGTACTTC. Translated: CASSPGLATQETQYF.

The chain is built from TRBV27 and TRBJ1-2, with TRBD1 identical over 8 bases. V shed 6 bases, J shed 1 base, and the junction held 4 bases outside the gene matches. The CDR3 length is 14 residues. The germline V gene encodes CDR1 MNHEY and CDR2 SMNVEV (reference sequence). The DNA of the CDR3 is TGTGCCAGCAGGCCGACAGGGGTTAACTATGGCTACACCTTC. This gives the protein CASRPTGVNYGYTF.

The chain is built from TRBV15 and TRBJ2-2, with D perhaps TRBD1 (6 bases). The CDR3 totals 14 residues. Deletions cut 0 bases from V and 9 bases from J, with 11 bases between. Germline CDR1 reads LNHNV; CDR2 reads YYDKDF (reference sequence). The CDR3 spells CATSRDKGERELFF. The CDR3 nucleotides read TGTGCCACCAGCAGAGATAAGGGGGAGAGGGAGCTGTTTTTT. Drawing the rest from reference TRBV15 and TRBJ2-2, the complete variable domain is DAMVIQNPRYQVTQFGKPVTLSCSQTLNHNVMYWYQQKSSQAPKLLFHYYDKDFNNEADTPDNFQSRRPNTSFCFLDIRSPGLGDTAMYLCATSRDKGERELFFGEGSRLTVL.

The rearrangement links TRBV11-1 to TRBJ2-5; TRBD1 is a possible D gene (5 bases). This CDR3 is 12 amino acids long. Looked up from germline, CDR1 is SGHAT and CDR2 is FQDESV (reference sequence). Trimming removed 5 bases from V and 7 bases from J, with 11 bases in between. CDR3 residues: CASSPHQGTQYF. CDR3 DNA sequence: TGTGCCAGCAGCCCCCATCAGGGGACCCAGTACTTC.

The chain employs TRBV20-1 and TRBJ1-1; no clear D. There are 12 residues in the CDR3. Germline CDR1 is DFQATT and CDR2 is SNEGSKA (reference sequence). V was trimmed by 6 bases and J by 5 bases, leaving 13 bases between them. The CDR3 coding sequence is TGCAGTGCGAGTCGACCGGGGACTGAAGCTTTCTTT. It yields the protein CSASRPGTEAFF.

The gene calls are TRBV11-2 and TRBJ2-3; 11 bases agree with TRBD1. V lost 5 bases to trimming and J lost 5 bases; unmatched junction nucleotides: 3. CDR1 is SGHAT and CDR2 is FQNNGV in the germline V gene. The CDR3 has 14 amino acids. CDR3 protein: CASSRTGGRDTQYF. The CDR3 coding sequence is TGTGCCAGCAGCCGGACAGGGGGCCGAGATACGCAGTATTTT. The full variable domain, with the rest looked up from reference TRBV11-2 and TRBJ2-3, is EAGVAQSPRYKIIEKRQSVAFWCNPISGHATLYWYQQILGQGPKLLIQFQNNGVVDDSQLPKDRFSAERLKGVDSTLKIQPAKLEDSAVYLCASSRTGGRDTQYFGPGTRLTVL.

This clone was recorded only once. The rearrangement joins TRBV5-1 to TRBJ2-1; D gene unclear. V gave up 2 bases and J gave up 8 bases, with 17 bases separating them. This CDR3 contains 15 residues. Germline V lookup: CDR1 SGHRS, CDR2 YFSETQ. CDR3 sequence: CASSFGTGPWDEQFF. As DNA, the CDR3 is TGCGCCAGCAGCTTTGGAACGGGTCCTTGGGATGAGCAGTTCTTC.

This clone has just a few counts. This chain uses TRBV12-3 or TRBV12-4 with TRBJ1-5; a weak D match, TRBD1 (5 bases). V was shortened by 5 bases and J by 7 bases, with 9 bases between the two germline ends. The CDR3 consists of 12 residues. CDR3 sequence (DNA): TGTGCCAGCAGTCCAGGGCGGCAGCCCCAGCATTTT. It encodes CASSPGRQPQHF.

The chain combines TRBV6-4 with TRBJ2-5, with D hard to call. CDR1 is MRHNA and CDR2 is SNTAGT in the germline V gene. This CDR3 contains 13 residues. Trimming took off 4 bases at V and 5 bases at J, with 11 bases between the two ends. CDR3 sequence: CASSVAVWETQYF. The CDR3 DNA is TGTGCCAGCAGTGTTGCGGTATGGGAGACCCAGTACTTC.

The gene calls are TRBV15 and TRBJ2-3, with 13 bases matching TRBD2. CDR3 length: 14 residues. From germline, CDR1 is LNHNV and CDR2 YYDKDF (reference sequence). V shed 5 bases, J shed 5 bases, and the junction held 1 base outside the gene matches. The CDR3 DNA sequence: TGTGCCACCAGCGGGACTAGCGGGGTAGATACGCAGTATTTT. Amino acid sequence: CATSGTSGVDTQYF.

The chain joins TRBV7-9 to TRBJ1-5; D gene unclear. The germline gives CDR1 SEHNR, CDR2 FQNEAQ (reference sequence). Trimming pared 2 bases from V and 2 bases from J, leaving 13 bases between. The CDR3 spans 16 residues. CDR3 residues: CASSLSGSAGNQPQHF. CDR3 nucleotides: TGTGCCAGCAGCTTATCCGGGTCGGCTGGCAATCAGCCCCAGCATTTT.

The chain employs TRBV2 and TRBJ2-6; a possible D gene is TRBD2 (6 bases). The CDR3 runs 15 residues. The V gene's germline CDR1 is SNHLY and CDR2 FYNNEI. Trimming shortened V by 5 bases and J by 3 bases, and 11 bases separated the two germline ends. The CDR3 is CASSMRGLGANVLTF. CDR3 sequence (DNA): TGTGCCAGCAGTATGCGGGGCCTTGGGGCCAACGTCCTGACTTTC. Complete variable domain (other parts from reference TRBV2 and TRBJ2-6): EPEVTQTPSHQVTQMGQEVILRCVPISNHLYFYWYRQILGQKVEFLVSFYNNEISEKSEIFDDQFSVERPDGSNFTLKIRSTKLEDSAMYFCASSMRGLGANVLTFGAGSRLTVL.

The chain couples TRBV10-3 to TRBJ2-2; 9 nucleotides align to TRBD1. This CDR3 is 16 amino acids long. In germline, CDR1 is ENHRY, CDR2 SYGVKD. J was trimmed by 5 bases and V by 7 bases; bases with no gene match: 11. The CDR3 DNA sequence: TGTGCCATCAAGAGGGCCACAGGGGGCCGGACCGGGGAGCTGTTTTTT. Protein product: CAIKRATGGRTGELFF.

This chain links TRBV7-3 with TRBJ2-1; 7 bases match TRBD2. With V trimmed by 5 bases and J by 5 bases, 9 bases remained unmatched. This CDR3 is 15 amino acids long. Germline-derived CDR1 and CDR2 are SGHTA and FQGTGA. The CDR3 nucleotides are TGTGCCAGCAGCCTACACCCTACTAGCGACAATGAGCAGTTCTTC. This gives the protein CASSLHPTSDNEQFF.

The J gene is TRBJ1-1, the V gene TRBV15; 9 bases line up with TRBD1. From germline, CDR1 is LNHNV and CDR2 YYDKDF (reference sequence). The CDR3 covers 15 residues. The junction had 6 bases not matched to a gene; V was cut back by 0 bases and J by 7 bases. The CDR3 sequence is CATSRDLGTGSEAFF. The CDR3 coding sequence is TGTGCCACCAGCAGAGATCTGGGGACAGGGAGTGAAGCTTTCTTT.